The TCR beta chain described here comes from a study of T cell clonality in common variable immunodeficiency. Trimming removed 1 base from V and 8 bases from J; junction bases left unmatched: 7. The length of the CDR3 is 14 residues. The V gene's germline CDR1 is DFQATT and CDR2 SNEGSKA (reference sequence). Study outcomes and limitations: Fewer TCRbeta clones were shared among CVID subjects than controls. TCRbeta clonality was increased in CVID versus healthy controls. CVID patient heterogeneity limited repertoire-clinical complication correlations.

Heparinized whole blood, about 4.5 to 9 ml, came from each donor. Only in-frame clones appear in the TCRdb table, and some are missing; sequencing was by immunoSEQ multiplex PCR. The repertoire consists of 30,000 to 45,000 clones, none detected only once. This clone was seen many times. Its specificity is unknown. The read falls 3 residues short of the CDR3 end, and the missing part is taken from the germline J gene. Sequencing used peripheral blood mononuclear cells. The chain combines TRBV20-1 with TRBJ2-1, with 8 bases matching TRBD2. The TCR was taken from a person aged 18 to 75 in good health. This CDR3 is CSARAGAGAYEQFF. Partial CDR3 DNA: TGCAGTGCTAGAGCAGGAGCGGGAGCCTATGAG.